The rows below give T cell receptor beta chains drawn from one sample of a study of blood T cell repertoires in COVID-19. Sequencing used immunoSEQ multiplex PCR; TCRdb keeps in-frame clones, though not all of them. The sample lists 50,000 or so clones, 86% occurring once. Sequencing was done on a sample of peripheral blood. The source is a man in his sixties or seventies with acute or convalescent COVID-19. CDR3s include the opening cysteine and the closing phenylalanine or tryptophan. Fields, in order: J gene, V gene, D gene, CDR3 protein. The D gene is left open where the match is weak.

>TRBJ1-4|TRBV5-1|TRBD1
CASSRGTVNEKLFF
>TRBJ1-4|TRBV6-6|TRBD1
CASSYIQGSEKLFF
>TRBJ1-2|TRBV19|NA
CASTPLDRGYGYTF
>TRBJ1-2|TRBV2|TRBD1
CASGGTGGVDGYTF
>TRBJ2-4|TRBV18|NA
CASSPGGNIQYF
>TRBJ1-3|TRBV9|NA
CASSVDLDTIYF
>TRBJ2-1|TRBV5-8|TRBD2
CASSLRLAGERIYNEQFF
>TRBJ2-5|TRBV9|TRBD1
CASSQTGGQETQYF
>TRBJ1-5|TRBV28|TRBD1
CASSSRRGLGNQPQHF
>TRBJ1-5|TRBV6-1|TRBD1
CASSGPRDRGLAINQPQHF
>TRBJ1-1|TRBV7-2|NA
CASSFTGRGTEAFF
>TRBJ1-2|TRBV5-8|TRBD1
CASSTGQDITGYTF
>TRBJ2-7|TRBV7-2|NA
CASSLDYGEQYF
>TRBJ1-2|TRBV4-3|TRBD1
CASSQTGTGEYGYTF
>TRBJ1-1|TRBV5-4|NA
CASSSELAVEAFF
>TRBJ2-1|TRBV12-5|TRBD2
CASGLVGIGTSGSSEQFF
>TRBJ1-1|TRBV6-2/TRBV6-3|NA
CASSADSNTEAFF
>TRBJ1-4|TRBV7-9|NA
CASSSGWPGAEKLFF
>TRBJ1-2|TRBV10-3|NA
CAISETQQVGNTF
>TRBJ1-2|TRBV6-5|TRBD1
CASRGDSYGYTF
>TRBJ2-1|TRBV19|NA
CASSIRGSGDEQFF
>TRBJ2-2|TRBV7-2|NA
CASSLGARAAGELFF
>TRBJ2-5|TRBV6-2/TRBV6-3|NA
CASSSLGRGRETQYF
>TRBJ2-5|TRBV30|TRBD1
CAWDSRQGGETQYF
>TRBJ2-4|TRBV21-1|NA
CASSKDRVAKNIQYF
>TRBJ2-1|TRBV29-1|NA
CSVRINEQFF
>TRBJ2-2|TRBV24-1|TRBD2
CATSDSGAGAGTGELFF
>TRBJ2-2|TRBV2|TRBD2
CASSDRAGGDTGELFF
>TRBJ2-5|TRBV19|TRBD1
CASSTYGGQGEETQYF
>TRBJ2-1|TRBV19|TRBD2
CASSITNGLAGGWNEQFF
>TRBJ1-1|TRBV3-1/TRBV3-2|NA
CASSQGATEAFF
>TRBJ2-2|TRBV7-3|TRBD1
CASSSRQGSNTGELFF
>TRBJ2-1|TRBV18|NA
CASSPDRTGPAEQFF
>TRBJ2-7|TRBV4-2|TRBD1
CASSQARTGGQNEQYF
>TRBJ1-5|TRBV13|TRBD1
CASSHSTGGQPQHF
>TRBJ2-3|TRBV24-1|TRBD2
CATSETRLAGTDTQYF
>TRBJ1-1|TRBV2|TRBD1
CASTDRVFTEAFF
>TRBJ1-5|TRBV23-1|NA
CASSQIWRYQPQHF
>TRBJ2-5|TRBV19|NA
CASTQSSQGPWETQYF
>TRBJ1-6|TRBV9|NA
CASSLGPGASTNSPLHF
>TRBJ1-2|TRBV9|TRBD1
CASSSRTGSSYGYTF
>TRBJ2-3|TRBV19|NA
CASSRTSSTDTQYF